This TCR beta chain was sequenced during a study of blood T cell repertoires in COVID-19. TCRdb's table, derived via immunoSEQ multiplex PCR, lists solely in-frame clones and lacks some. Among roughly 250,000 clones listed, almost 85% were seen once. The specimen was peripheral blood. The origin of this receptor is a man aged 45 to 65 with acute or convalescent COVID-19.

CDR3 loop: CASSVTGGYEQYF. The CDR3 region has the DNA TGTGCCAGCAGCGTAACAGGGGGCTACGAGCAGTACTTC. The chain uses TRBV9 and TRBJ2-7; TRBD1 agrees at 8 bases. The germline gives CDR1 SGDLS, CDR2 YYNGEE. J lost 3 bases, V lost 1 base, and 0 bases had no gene match. The CDR3 is made up of 13 amino acids.